This entry lists 27 T cell receptor beta chains sequenced from one sample in a study of OX40 agonist ivuxolimab in advanced cancers. Here immunoSEQ multiplex PCR was the method, and the copy in TCRdb shows in-frame clones only, minus some. The data contain about 150,000 clones, roughly 94% of them seen just once; the ten biggest clones take up around 0.33%. This material consisted of CD4+ or CD8+ T cells sorted from blood, taken in a trial of the OX40 agonist ivuxolimab. These receptors originate from an adult with an advanced solid tumor such as melanoma, head and neck, liver or kidney cancer.

V and J are TRBV5-6 and TRBJ1-1; no firm D call. V lost 4 bases and J lost 3, with 10 bases in between. The CDR3 sequence is 13 residues long. Per the germline V gene, CDR1 is SGHDT and CDR2 is YYEEEE. CDR3 sequence reads: CASSLQADTEAFF. The CDR3 DNA reads as TGTGCCAGCAGCCTGCAGGCTGACACTGAAGCTTTCTTT.

The J gene is TRBJ2-1, the V gene TRBV6-5; TRBD1 might be the D (6 bases). The germline CDR1 and CDR2 sequences are MNHEY and SVGAGI. The CDR3 has 13 residues. Trimming removed 4 bases from V and 9 bases from J, with 13 bases in between. The CDR3 nucleotides read TGTGCCAGCAGTTCGGCTAGACAGGTTGAGCAGTTCTTC. Its protein is CASSSARQVEQFF.

V is TRBV9 and J is TRBJ2-5, with 8 bases matching TRBD1. CDR3 length: 15 amino acids. V lost 3 bases to trimming and J lost 5 bases; unmatched junction nucleotides: 9. Germline CDR1 is SGDLS and CDR2 is YYNGEE. The CDR3 nucleotides are TGTGCCAGCAGCGCAGACAGGGGTTACGGTGAGACCCAGTACTTC. As protein: CASSADRGYGETQYF. The full variable domain, completed using reference TRBV9 and TRBJ2-5, is DSGVTQTPKHLITATGQRVTLRCSPRSGDLSVYWYQQSLDQGLQFLIQYYNGEERAKGNILERFSAQQFPDLHSELNLSSLELGDSALYFCASSADRGYGETQYFGPGTRLLVL.

The CDR3 region is CASSFSVAKNIQYF. As DNA, the CDR3 is TGTGCCAGCAGTTTTAGCGTGGCCAAAAACATTCAGTACTTC. The rearrangement joins TRBV27 to TRBJ2-4, with D tentatively TRBD2 (5 bases). Germline assignment: CDR1 MNHEY and CDR2 SMNVEV (reference sequence). Trimming stripped 3 bases from V and 1 base from J, with 7 bases between. There are 14 residues in the CDR3.

The chain recombines TRBV4-3 with TRBJ2-1, with TRBD2 identical over 11 bases. The CDR3 runs 15 residues. The trim removed 3 bases at V and 5 bases at J, leaving 3 bases unmatched. CDR1 LGHNA and CDR2 YSLEER come from the germline V gene. CDR3 DNA: TGCGCCAGCAGCCATACTAGCGGGGGAAACAATGAGCAGTTCTTC. Protein sequence: CASSHTSGGNNEQFF.

The V gene is TRBV6-5, the J gene TRBJ2-3; TRBD2 matches 9 bases. The CDR3 has 16 amino acids. The germline V gene has CDR1 MNHEY and CDR2 SVGAGI. With 0 bases clipped from V and 7 bases from J, the junction kept 8 bases outside the gene matches. CDR3 protein: CASSYSDGGGAHTQYF. DNA for the CDR3: TGTGCCAGCAGTTACTCCGACGGCGGGGGGGCCCATACGCAGTATTTT.

The chain uses TRBV5-6 and TRBJ2-5; TRBD1 or TRBD2 may be the D gene (7 bases each). Trimming took 3 bases from V and 5 from J, leaving 23 bases between them. The CDR3 has 17 amino acids. CDR1 is SGHDT and CDR2 is YYEEEE in the germline V gene. CDR3 nucleotides: TGTGCCAGCAGCTCCCGAGGGGCTCAGGGGGGGATTGAGACCCAGTACTTC. This encodes CASSSRGAQGGIETQYF.

The chain recombines TRBV29-1 with TRBJ1-5; 10 bases match TRBD1. The V gene end was trimmed by 7 bases and the J gene end by 6 bases; junction bases not matched to a gene: 6. Germline values: CDR1 SQVTM, CDR2 ANQGSEA. The CDR3 totals 13 residues. CDR3 DNA: TGCAGCGCCCAAAGGGACAGGGGTCAGCCCCAGCATTTT. Its translation: CSAQRDRGQPQHF.

The chain carries TRBV11-2 and TRBJ2-2; perhaps TRBD2 as D (6 bases). This CDR3 region has 14 residues. Deletions cut 5 bases from V and 1 base from J, with 8 bases between. Germline lookup yields CDR1 SGHAT and CDR2 FQNNGV. The CDR3 DNA sequence: TGTGCCAGCAGCGCGGGACGGAACACCGGGGAGCTGTTTTTT. Translating it yields CASSAGRNTGELFF.

The rearrangement links TRBV5-4 to TRBJ2-1; TRBD2 agrees at 10 bases. Germline lookup yields CDR1 SGHNT and CDR2 YYREEE (reference sequence). V shed 4 bases and J 9 bases; nucleotides not matched to a gene: 7. CDR3 length: 14 residues. CDR3 sequence (DNA): TGTGCCAGCAGCCTGGGACTAGCGTCGGGTGAGCAGTTCTTC. Protein: CASSLGLASGEQFF.

DNA of the CDR3: TGTGCCAGCAGTTTAGCACAGGGAAGAGACACTGAAGCTTTCTTT. Protein sequence: CASSLAQGRDTEAFF. V and J are TRBV28 and TRBJ1-1, with D possibly being TRBD1 (6 bases). V was shortened by 2 bases and J by 3 bases, with 13 bases between the two germline ends. Germline V gene data show CDR1 as MDHEN and CDR2 as SYDVKM. This CDR3 has 15 residues. Based on the CDR3 plus reference TRBV28 and TRBJ1-1, the full variable domain is DVKVTQSSRYLVKRTGEKVFLECVQDMDHENMFWYRQDPGLGLRLIYFSYDVKMKEKGDIPEGYSVSREKKERFSLILESASTNQTSMYLCASSLAQGRDTEAFFGQGTRLTVV.

This clone appeared a single time. V usage is TRBV6-6 and J usage is TRBJ1-3; the D is unclear. CDR1 and CDR2 (germline): MNHNY, SVGAGI (reference sequence). The length of the CDR3 is 14 residues. V was clipped by 7 bases and J by 0 bases, with 10 bases between them. CDR3 residues: CASMGPHSGNTIYF. CDR3 DNA sequence: TGTGCCAGCATGGGCCCTCACTCTGGAAACACCATATATTTT.

The gene calls are TRBV9 and TRBJ1-2, with D maybe TRBD1 (5 bases). Trimming left V 0 bases short and J 8 bases short, with 14 bases between. The CDR3 sequence is 14 residues long. Germline V CDR1 and CDR2: SGDLS, YYNGEE. CDR3 nucleotide sequence: TGTGCCAGCAGCGTAGAAGCAGGGATAGGCGGCTACACCTTC. Encoded protein: CASSVEAGIGGYTF. Full variable domain (remainder filled in from reference TRBV9 and TRBJ1-2): DSGVTQTPKHLITATGQRVTLRCSPRSGDLSVYWYQQSLDQGLQFLIQYYNGEERAKGNILERFSAQQFPDLHSELNLSSLELGDSALYFCASSVEAGIGGYTFGSGTRLTVV.

The chain is built from TRBV28 and TRBJ2-7; possible D gene TRBD2, 7 bases. V was pared by 1 base and J by 3 bases, with 13 bases between. Looked up from germline, CDR1 is MDHEN and CDR2 is SYDVKM. The CDR3 runs 15 residues. DNA of the CDR3: TGTGCCAGCAGTTTATCGGAAGGGGGGGGCTACGAGCAGTACTTC. This encodes CASSLSEGGGYEQYF.

The rearrangement joins TRBV6-5 to TRBJ1-1; a possible D gene is TRBD1 (6 bases). With 7 bases removed from V and 4 bases from J, the gap between germline ends came to 13 bases. The length of the CDR3 is 13 residues. Germline V CDR1 and CDR2: MNHEY, SVGAGI. The CDR3 region has the DNA TGTGCCAGCAAACTACAGGGAGGCACTGAAGCTTTCTTT. Its translation: CASKLQGGTEAFF.

This chain links TRBV5-6 with TRBJ1-1; D unclear. The CDR3 covers 13 residues. The ends were cut back, 0 bases at V and 7 bases at J, with 10 bases in the middle. The germline gives CDR1 SGHDT, CDR2 YYEEEE. The chain's CDR3 is CASSLGTGNEAFF. Here the CDR3 DNA reads TGTGCCAGCAGCTTGGGGACGGGTAATGAAGCTTTCTTT.

V is TRBV5-1 and J is TRBJ2-5; no clear D. Per the germline V gene, CDR1 is SGHRS and CDR2 is YFSETQ. Trimming shortened V by 0 bases and J by 1 base, and 7 bases separated the two germline ends. CDR3 length: 14 residues. In DNA, the CDR3 is TGCGCCAGCAGCTTGGAGTCGGTCCAAGAGACCCAGTACTTC. Translated: CASSLESVQETQYF.

V usage is TRBV29-1 and J usage is TRBJ1-4; D remains ambiguous. CDR3 length: 11 residues. Germline values: CDR1 SQVTM, CDR2 ANQGSEA. Between the trimmed V and J ends, which lost 8 bases and 10 bases, there was a span of 14 bases. The DNA of the CDR3 is TGCAGCCACGAGGGTCAAGGAAAACTGTTTTTT. Protein sequence: CSHEGQGKLFF.

This sequence joins TRBV7-8 and TRBJ2-1, with TRBD2 matching over 11 bases. Germline CDR1 SGHVS, CDR2 FQNEAQ. The CDR3 runs 19 residues. With V trimmed by 4 bases and J by 8 bases, 19 bases remained unmatched. The CDR3 region has the DNA TGTGCCAGCAGCTCCAGCGGGGGCCCAACTAGCGGGGGAAGATATGAGCAGTTCTTC. This gives the protein CASSSSGGPTSGGRYEQFF.

The genes are TRBV9 and TRBJ2-3; tentatively, D is TRBD1 or TRBD2 (5 bases each). The CDR3 is 15 amino acids. CDR1 is SGDLS, CDR2 YYNGEE, per germline. Trimming stripped 0 bases from V and 5 bases from J, with 13 bases between. The CDR3 protein is CASSVGGGEGDTQYF. In DNA form, the CDR3 reads TGTGCCAGCAGCGTAGGTGGGGGAGAGGGAGATACGCAGTATTTT. The full variable domain, with the rest looked up from reference TRBV9 and TRBJ2-3, is DSGVTQTPKHLITATGQRVTLRCSPRSGDLSVYWYQQSLDQGLQFLIQYYNGEERAKGNILERFSAQQFPDLHSELNLSSLELGDSALYFCASSVGGGEGDTQYFGPGTRLTVL.

CDR3 DNA: TGCGCCAGCAGCGCCTGGGACCTCGGGTACAATGAGCAGTTCTTC. Its protein is CASSAWDLGYNEQFF. The chain is built from TRBV4-1 and TRBJ2-1; D could derive from TRBD1 or TRBD2 (5 bases each). The V gene lost 5 bases and the J gene lost 4 bases, with 15 bases spanning the gap. This CDR3 is built from 15 residues. Per the germline V gene, CDR1 is MGHRA and CDR2 is YSYEKL.

The rearrangement uses TRBV7-2 and TRBJ2-7; D unclear. The CDR3 contains 14 residues. Trimming shortened V by 3 bases and J by 2 bases, and 11 bases separated the two germline ends. Germline V gene data show CDR1 as SGHTA and CDR2 as FQGNSA. CDR3: CASSLWTSPYEQYF. CDR3 in DNA: TGTGCCAGCAGCTTGTGGACGTCTCCCTACGAGCAGTACTTC.

This clone occurred once. The V gene is TRBV18, the J gene TRBJ2-1, with TRBD2 matching over 7 bases. CDR3 length equals 16 residues. V dropped 3 bases and J dropped 8; count of bases not matched to a gene: 13. Germline V gives CDR1 KGHSH, CDR2 LQKENI. This CDR3 is CASSPPGTTVIHEQFF. CDR3 in DNA: TGTGCCAGCTCACCCCCCGGGACTACTGTTATTCATGAGCAGTTCTTC.

The chain recombines TRBV7-2 with TRBJ1-6, with D hard to call. Germline values: CDR1 SGHTA, CDR2 FQGNSA. The CDR3 extends over 17 amino acids. Trimming took off 1 base at V and 0 bases at J, with 10 bases between the two ends. The chain's CDR3 is CASSLETPSSYNSPLHF. The CDR3 region has the DNA TGTGCCAGCAGCTTAGAGACGCCTAGCTCCTATAATTCACCCCTCCACTTT.

V and J are TRBV7-2 and TRBJ1-3; 8 bases fit TRBD1. The germline V gene encodes CDR1 SGHTA and CDR2 FQGNSA. The CDR3 loop spans 15 amino acids. J was trimmed by 9 bases and V by 4 bases; bases with no gene match: 11. Here the CDR3 DNA reads TGTGCCAGCAGCTCTCAGCAGGGGGCAATGGGCACCATATATTTT. Translating it yields CASSSQQGAMGTIYF.

The chain has TRBV7-2 and TRBJ1-2; unclear D gene. The V gene lost 1 base and the J gene lost 8 bases, with 11 bases spanning the gap. Germline V gene data show CDR1 as SGHTA and CDR2 as FQGNSA. The CDR3 is made up of 13 amino acids. The CDR3 DNA sequence: TGTGCCAGCAGCTTAGAAGGGAGGAGGGGCTACACCTTC. Protein sequence: CASSLEGRRGYTF.

The V and J genes are TRBV5-1 and TRBJ1-2, with a weak D call TRBD1 (6 bases). Trimming shortened V by 0 bases and J by 2 bases, and 11 bases separated the two germline ends. Germline assignment: CDR1 SGHRS and CDR2 YFSETQ. CDR3 length: 15 amino acids. Written as DNA, the CDR3 is TGCGCCAGCAGCTTGGCTCTAGGGGGAAACTATGGCTACACCTTC. Translated: CASSLALGGNYGYTF.